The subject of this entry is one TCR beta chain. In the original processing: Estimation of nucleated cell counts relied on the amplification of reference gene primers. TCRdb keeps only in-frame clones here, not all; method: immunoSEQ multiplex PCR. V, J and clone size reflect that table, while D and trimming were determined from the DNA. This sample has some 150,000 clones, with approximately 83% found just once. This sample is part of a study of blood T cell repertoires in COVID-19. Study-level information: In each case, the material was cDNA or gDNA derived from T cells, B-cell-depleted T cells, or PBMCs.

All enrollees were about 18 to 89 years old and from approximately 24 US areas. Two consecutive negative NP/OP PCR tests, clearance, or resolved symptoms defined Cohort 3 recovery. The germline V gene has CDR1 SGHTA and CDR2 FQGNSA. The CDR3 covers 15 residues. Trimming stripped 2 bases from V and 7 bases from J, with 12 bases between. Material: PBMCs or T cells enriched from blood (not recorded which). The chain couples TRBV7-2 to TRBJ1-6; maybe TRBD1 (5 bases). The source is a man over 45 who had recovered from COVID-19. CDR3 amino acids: CASSLRGGGNSPLHF. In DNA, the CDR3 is TGTGCCAGCAGCTTACGGGGGGGAGGGAATTCACCCCTCCACTTT.